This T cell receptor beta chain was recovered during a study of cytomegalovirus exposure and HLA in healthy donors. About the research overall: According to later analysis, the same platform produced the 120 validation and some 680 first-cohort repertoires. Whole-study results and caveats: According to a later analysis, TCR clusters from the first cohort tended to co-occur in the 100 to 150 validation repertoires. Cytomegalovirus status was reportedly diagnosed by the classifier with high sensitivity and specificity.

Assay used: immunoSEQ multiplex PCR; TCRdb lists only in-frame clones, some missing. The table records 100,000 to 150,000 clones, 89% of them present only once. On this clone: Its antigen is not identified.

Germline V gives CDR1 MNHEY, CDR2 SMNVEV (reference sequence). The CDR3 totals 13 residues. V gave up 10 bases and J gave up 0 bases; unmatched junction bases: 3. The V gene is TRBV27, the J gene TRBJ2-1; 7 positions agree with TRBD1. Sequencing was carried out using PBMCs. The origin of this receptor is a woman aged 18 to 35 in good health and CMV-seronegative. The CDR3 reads CATRDSSYNEQFF. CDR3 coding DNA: TGTGCCACCCGGGACAGCTCCTACAATGAGCAGTTCTTC.